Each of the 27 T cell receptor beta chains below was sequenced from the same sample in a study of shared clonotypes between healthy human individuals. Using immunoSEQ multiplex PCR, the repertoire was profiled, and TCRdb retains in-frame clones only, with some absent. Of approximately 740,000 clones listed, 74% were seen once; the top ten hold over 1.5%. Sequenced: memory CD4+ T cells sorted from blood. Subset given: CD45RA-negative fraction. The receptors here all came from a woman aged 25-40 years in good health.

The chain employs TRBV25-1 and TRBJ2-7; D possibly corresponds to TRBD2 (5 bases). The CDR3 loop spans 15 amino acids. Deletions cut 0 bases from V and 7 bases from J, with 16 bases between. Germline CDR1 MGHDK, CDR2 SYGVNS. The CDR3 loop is CASSEYLASLGEQYF. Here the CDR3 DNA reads TGTGCCAGCAGTGAATATTTGGCTAGCTTGGGGGAGCAGTACTTC.

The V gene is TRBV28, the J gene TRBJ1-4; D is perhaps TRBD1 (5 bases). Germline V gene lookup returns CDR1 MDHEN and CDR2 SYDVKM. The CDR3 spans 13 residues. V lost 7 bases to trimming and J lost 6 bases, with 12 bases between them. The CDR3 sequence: CASIQGRDEKLFF. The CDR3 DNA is TGTGCCAGCATCCAGGGAAGGGATGAAAAACTGTTTTTT.

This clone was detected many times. This CDR3 is CASSQGNWAGELFF. In DNA form, the CDR3 reads TGTGCCAGCAGTCAAGGGAATTGGGCCGGGGAGCTGTTTTTT. This chain links TRBV27 with TRBJ2-2, with D hard to call. The CDR3 is made up of 14 amino acids. V gave up 5 bases and J gave up 6 bases, with 13 bases separating them. Germline CDR1 reads MNHEY; CDR2 reads SMNVEV (reference sequence).

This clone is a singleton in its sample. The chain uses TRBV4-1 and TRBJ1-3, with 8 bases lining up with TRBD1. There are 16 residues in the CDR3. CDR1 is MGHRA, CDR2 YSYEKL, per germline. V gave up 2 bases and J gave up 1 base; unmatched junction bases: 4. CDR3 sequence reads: CASSQPTGASGNTIYF. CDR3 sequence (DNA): TGCGCCAGCAGCCAACCGACAGGGGCTTCTGGAAACACCATATATTTT.

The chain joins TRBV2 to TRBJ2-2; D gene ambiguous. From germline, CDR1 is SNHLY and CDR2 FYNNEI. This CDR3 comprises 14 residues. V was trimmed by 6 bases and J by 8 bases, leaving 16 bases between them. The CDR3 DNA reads TGTGCCAGCAGGCTGGTTCTTGGCGCTGGGGAGCTGTTTTTT. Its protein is CASRLVLGAGELFF. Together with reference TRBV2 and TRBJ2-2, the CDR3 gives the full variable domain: EPEVTQTPSHQVTQMGQEVILRCVPISNHLYFYWYRQILGQKVEFLVSFYNNEISEKSEIFDDQFSVERPDGSNFTLKIRSTKLEDSAMYFCASRLVLGAGELFFGEGSRLTVL.

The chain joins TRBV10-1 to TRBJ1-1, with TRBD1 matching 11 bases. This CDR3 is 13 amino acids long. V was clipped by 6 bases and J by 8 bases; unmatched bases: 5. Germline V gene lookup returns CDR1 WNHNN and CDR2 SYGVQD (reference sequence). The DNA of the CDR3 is TGCGCCAGCAGCGGACAGGGGGCGGAAGAAGCTTTCTTT. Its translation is CASSGQGAEEAFF.

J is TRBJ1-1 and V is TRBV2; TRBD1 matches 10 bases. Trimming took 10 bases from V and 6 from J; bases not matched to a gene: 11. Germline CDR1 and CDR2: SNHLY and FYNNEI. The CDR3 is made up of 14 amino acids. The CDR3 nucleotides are TGTGCCACCACCCGGGACAGGGGACATCCTGAAGCTTTCTTT. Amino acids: CATTRDRGHPEAFF. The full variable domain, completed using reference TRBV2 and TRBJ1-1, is EPEVTQTPSHQVTQMGQEVILRCVPISNHLYFYWYRQILGQKVEFLVSFYNNEISEKSEIFDDQFSVERPDGSNFTLKIRSTKLEDSAMYFCATTRDRGHPEAFFGQGTRLTVV.

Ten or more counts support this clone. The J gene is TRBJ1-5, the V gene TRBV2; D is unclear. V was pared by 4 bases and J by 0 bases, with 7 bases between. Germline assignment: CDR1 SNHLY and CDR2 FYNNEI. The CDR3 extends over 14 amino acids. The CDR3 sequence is CASSGAPSNQPQHF. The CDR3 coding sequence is TGTGCCAGCAGTGGCGCACCTAGCAATCAGCCCCAGCATTTT.

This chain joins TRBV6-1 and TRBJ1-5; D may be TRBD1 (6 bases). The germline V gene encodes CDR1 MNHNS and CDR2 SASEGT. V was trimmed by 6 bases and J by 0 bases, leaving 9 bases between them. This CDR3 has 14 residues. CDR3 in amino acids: CASRAGHSNQPQHF. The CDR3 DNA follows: TGTGCCAGCAGGGCGGGACATAGCAATCAGCCCCAGCATTTT.

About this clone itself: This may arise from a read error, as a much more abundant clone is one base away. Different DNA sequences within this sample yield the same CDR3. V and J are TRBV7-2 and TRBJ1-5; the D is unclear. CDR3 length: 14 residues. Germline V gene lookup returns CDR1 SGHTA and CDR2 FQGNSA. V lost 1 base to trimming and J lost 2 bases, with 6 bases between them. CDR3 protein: CASSLEGGNQPQHF. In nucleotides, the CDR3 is TGTGCCAGCAGCTTAGAGGGAGGCAATCAGCCCCAGCATTTT.

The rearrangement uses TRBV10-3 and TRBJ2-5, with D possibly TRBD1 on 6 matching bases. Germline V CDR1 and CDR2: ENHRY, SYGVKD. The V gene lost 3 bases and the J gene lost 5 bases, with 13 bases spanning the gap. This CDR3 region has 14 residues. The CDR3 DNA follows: TGTGCCATCAGTGACGCACAGGGATGGGAGACCCAGTACTTC. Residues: CAISDAQGWETQYF.

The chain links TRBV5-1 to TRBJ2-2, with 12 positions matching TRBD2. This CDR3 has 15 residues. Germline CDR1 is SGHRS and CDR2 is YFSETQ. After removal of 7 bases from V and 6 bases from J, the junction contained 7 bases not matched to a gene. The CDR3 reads CASAQTSGSSGELFF. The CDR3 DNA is TGCGCCAGCGCCCAGACTAGCGGGAGTTCCGGGGAGCTGTTTTTT.

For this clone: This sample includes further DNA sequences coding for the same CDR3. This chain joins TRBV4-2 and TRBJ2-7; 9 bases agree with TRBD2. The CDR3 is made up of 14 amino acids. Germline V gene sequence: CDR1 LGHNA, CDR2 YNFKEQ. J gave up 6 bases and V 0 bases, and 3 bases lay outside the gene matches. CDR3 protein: CASSQDLAGSEQYF. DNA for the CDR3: TGTGCCAGCAGCCAAGACCTAGCGGGAAGCGAGCAGTACTTC.

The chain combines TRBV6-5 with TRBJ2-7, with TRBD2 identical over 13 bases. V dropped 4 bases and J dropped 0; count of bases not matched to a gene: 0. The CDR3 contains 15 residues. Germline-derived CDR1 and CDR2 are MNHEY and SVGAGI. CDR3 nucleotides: TGTGCCAGCAGTTGGACTAGCGGGAGCTCCTACGAGCAGTACTTC. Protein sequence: CASSWTSGSSYEQYF.

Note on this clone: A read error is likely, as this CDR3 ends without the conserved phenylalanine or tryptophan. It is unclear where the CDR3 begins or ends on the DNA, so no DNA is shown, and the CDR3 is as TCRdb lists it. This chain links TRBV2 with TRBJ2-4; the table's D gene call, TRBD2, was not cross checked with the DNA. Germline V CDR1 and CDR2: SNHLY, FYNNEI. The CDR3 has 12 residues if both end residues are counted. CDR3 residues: CASRGTSGRSYL.

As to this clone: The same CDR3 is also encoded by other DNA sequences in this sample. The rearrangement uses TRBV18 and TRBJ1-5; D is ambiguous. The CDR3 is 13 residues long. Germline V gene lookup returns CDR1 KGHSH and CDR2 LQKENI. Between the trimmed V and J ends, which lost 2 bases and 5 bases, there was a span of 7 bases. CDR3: CASSPKGDQPQHF. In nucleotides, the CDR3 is TGTGCCAGCTCACCAAAGGGCGATCAGCCCCAGCATTTT.

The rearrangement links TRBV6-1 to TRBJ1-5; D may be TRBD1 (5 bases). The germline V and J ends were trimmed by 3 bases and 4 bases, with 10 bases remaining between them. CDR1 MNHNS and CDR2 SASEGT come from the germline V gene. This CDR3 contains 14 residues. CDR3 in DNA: TGTGCCAGCAGTGAGGGGGGGATAAATCAGCCCCAGCATTTT. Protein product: CASSEGGINQPQHF.

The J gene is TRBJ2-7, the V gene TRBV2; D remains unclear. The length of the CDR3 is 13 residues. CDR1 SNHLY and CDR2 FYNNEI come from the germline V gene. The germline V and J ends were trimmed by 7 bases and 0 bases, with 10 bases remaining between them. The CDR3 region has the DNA TGTGCCAGCAAATACAGCAACTCCTACGAGCAGTACTTC. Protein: CASKYSNSYEQYF.

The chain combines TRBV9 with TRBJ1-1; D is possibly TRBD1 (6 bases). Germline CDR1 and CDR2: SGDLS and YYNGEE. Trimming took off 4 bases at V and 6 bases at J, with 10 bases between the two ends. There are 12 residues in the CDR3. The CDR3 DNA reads TGTGCCAGCAGCCATGAGGGGGCTGAAGCTTTCTTT. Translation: CASSHEGAEAFF.

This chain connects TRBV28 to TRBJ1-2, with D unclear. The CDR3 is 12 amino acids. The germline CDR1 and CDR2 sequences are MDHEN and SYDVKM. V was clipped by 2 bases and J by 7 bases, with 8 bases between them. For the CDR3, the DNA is TGTGCCAGCAGTTTAGGGGAGCGTGGCTACACCTTC. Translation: CASSLGERGYTF.

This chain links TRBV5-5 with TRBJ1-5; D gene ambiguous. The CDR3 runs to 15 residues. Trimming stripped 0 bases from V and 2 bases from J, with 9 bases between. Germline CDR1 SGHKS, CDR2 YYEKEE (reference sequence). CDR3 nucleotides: TGTGCCAGCAGCTTGGACAGCTTTCGCAATCAGCCCCAGCATTTT. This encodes CASSLDSFRNQPQHF.

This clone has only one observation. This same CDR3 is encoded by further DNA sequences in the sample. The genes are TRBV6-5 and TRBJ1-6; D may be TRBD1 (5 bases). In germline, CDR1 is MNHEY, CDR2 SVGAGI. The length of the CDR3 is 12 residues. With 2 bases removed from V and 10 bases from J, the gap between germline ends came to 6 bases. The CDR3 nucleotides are TGTGCCAGCAGTTACGGGGGGTCACCCCTCCACTTT. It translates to CASSYGGSPLHF.

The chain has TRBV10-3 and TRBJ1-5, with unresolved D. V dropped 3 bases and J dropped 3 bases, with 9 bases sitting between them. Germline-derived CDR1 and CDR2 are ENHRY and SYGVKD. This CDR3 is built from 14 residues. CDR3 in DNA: TGTGCCATCAGTGAAGGACGGGACAATCAGCCCCAGCATTTT. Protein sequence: CAISEGRDNQPQHF.

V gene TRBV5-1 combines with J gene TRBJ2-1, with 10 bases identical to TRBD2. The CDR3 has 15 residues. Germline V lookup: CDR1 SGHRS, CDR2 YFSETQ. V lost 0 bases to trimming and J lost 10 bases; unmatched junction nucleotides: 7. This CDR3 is CASSLAASGRGEQFF. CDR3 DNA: TGCGCCAGCAGCTTGGCGGCTAGCGGGAGAGGGGAGCAGTTCTTC.

CDR3 sequence (DNA): TGTGCCATCGGTCAGGCCTTCCAGCTAAGGCAGTACTTC. Encoded protein: CAIGQAFQLRQYF. The rearrangement joins TRBV10-3 to TRBJ2-7; D uncertain. Trimming left V 8 bases short and J 9 bases short, with 20 bases between. The CDR3 runs 13 residues. Germline assignment: CDR1 ENHRY and CDR2 SYGVKD.

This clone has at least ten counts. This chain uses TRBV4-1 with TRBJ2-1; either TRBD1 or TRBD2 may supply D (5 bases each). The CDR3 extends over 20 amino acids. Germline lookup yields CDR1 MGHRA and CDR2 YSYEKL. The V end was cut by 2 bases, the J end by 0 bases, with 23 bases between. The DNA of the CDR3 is TGCGCCAGCAGCCAACCAACACTCCGGGACGCCGCCAACTCCTACAATGAGCAGTTCTTC. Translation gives CASSQPTLRDAANSYNEQFF.

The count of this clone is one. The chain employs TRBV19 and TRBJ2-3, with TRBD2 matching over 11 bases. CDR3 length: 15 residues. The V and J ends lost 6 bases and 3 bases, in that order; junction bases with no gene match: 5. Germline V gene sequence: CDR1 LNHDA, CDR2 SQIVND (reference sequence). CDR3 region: CASRSIAGGTDTQYF. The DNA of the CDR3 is TGTGCCAGTAGATCGATAGCGGGAGGGACAGATACGCAGTATTTT.